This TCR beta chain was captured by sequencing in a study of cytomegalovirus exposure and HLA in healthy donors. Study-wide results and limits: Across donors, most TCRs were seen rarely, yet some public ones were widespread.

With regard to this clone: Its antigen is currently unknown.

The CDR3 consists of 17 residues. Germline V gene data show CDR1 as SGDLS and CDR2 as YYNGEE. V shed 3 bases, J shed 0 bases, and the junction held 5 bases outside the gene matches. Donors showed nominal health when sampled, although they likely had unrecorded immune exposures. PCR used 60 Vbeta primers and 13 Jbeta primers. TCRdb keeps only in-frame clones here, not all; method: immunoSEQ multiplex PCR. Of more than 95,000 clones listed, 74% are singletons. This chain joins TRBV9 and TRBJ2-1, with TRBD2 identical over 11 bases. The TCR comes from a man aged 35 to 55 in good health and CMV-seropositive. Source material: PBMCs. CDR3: CASSGRLAGSSYNEQFF. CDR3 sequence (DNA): TGTGCCAGCAGCGGTCGACTAGCGGGGTCCTCCTACAATGAGCAGTTCTTC.